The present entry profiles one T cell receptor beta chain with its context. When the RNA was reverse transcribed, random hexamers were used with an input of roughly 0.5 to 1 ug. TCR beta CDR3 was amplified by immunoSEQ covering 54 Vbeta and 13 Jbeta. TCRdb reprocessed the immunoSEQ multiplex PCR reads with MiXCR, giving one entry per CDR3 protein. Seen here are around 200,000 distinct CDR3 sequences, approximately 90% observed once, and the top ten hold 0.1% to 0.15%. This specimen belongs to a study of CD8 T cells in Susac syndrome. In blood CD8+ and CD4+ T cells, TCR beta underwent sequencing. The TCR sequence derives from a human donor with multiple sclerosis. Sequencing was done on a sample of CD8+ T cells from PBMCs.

The CDR3 here is CASSFTGNSPLHF. The CDR3 nucleotides are TGTGCCAGCAGTTTTACTGGGAATTCACCCCTCCACTTT. This chain links TRBV28 with TRBJ1-6; D uncertain. V lost 3 bases to trimming and J lost 7 bases, with 7 bases between them. CDR1 MDHEN and CDR2 SYDVKM come from the germline V gene. The CDR3 is made up of 13 amino acids.